A single T cell receptor beta chain is shown here with its context. Its antigen is not identified. This record belongs to a study of shared clonotypes between healthy human individuals. Points from the study as a whole: Generation probabilities were higher for clonotypes shared across all four sorted-subset donors than for unshared ones. Clonotype sharing across a few donors was observed for roughly 5% of naive CD4 clonotypes.

The DNA input per sorted-subset replicate PCR was 150 to 200 ng, corresponding to 30,000 or so T cell genomes. The method was immunoSEQ multiplex PCR; TCRdb's version includes in-frame clones alone and lacks a portion of them. The sample lists some 2,000,000 clones; 95% were seen once. The V end lost 3 bases, the J end lost 4 bases, and 15 bases lay between the germline ends. Germline V gene sequence: CDR1 MNHEY, CDR2 SMNVEV (reference sequence). The CDR3 has 15 residues. The sequencing input was naive CD4+ T cells sorted from blood. Stated subset: CD45RA+ positively selected. V and J are TRBV27 and TRBJ1-1, with D maybe TRBD1 (6 bases). This sequence was found in a young man in good health. CDR3 in DNA: TGTGCCAGCAGTTTGAAGACAGGAATAATCACTGAAGCTTTCTTT. It codes for CASSLKTGIITEAFF.